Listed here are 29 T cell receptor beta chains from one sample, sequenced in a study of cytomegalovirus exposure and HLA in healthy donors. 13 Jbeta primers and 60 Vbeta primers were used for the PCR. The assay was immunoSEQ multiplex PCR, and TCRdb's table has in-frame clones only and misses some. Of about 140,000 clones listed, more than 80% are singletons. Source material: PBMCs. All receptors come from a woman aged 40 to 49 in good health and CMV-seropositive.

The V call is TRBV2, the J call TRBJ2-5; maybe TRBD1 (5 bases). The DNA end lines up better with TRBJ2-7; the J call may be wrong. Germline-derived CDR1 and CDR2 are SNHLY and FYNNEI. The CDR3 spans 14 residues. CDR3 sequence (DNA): TGTGCCAGCAGTGAGAAGACAGCCGCCTACGAGCAGTACTTC. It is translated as CASSEKTAAYEQYF.

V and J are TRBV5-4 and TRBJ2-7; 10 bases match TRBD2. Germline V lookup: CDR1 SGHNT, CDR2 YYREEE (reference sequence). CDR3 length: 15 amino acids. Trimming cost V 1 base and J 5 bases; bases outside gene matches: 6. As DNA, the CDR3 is TGTGCCAGCAGCTTGAATCTAGCGGGGGTCGACGAGCAGTACTTC. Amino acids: CASSLNLAGVDEQYF.

This chain's CDR3 is CASKSRAGSFSSYEQYF. The CDR3 coding sequence is TGTGCCAGCAAATCGAGGGCGGGGTCGTTTAGCTCCTACGAGCAGTACTTC. The chain joins TRBV27 to TRBJ2-7, with D maybe TRBD2 (6 bases). CDR1 is MNHEY and CDR2 is SMNVEV in the germline V gene (reference sequence). Trimming removed 7 bases at V and 0 bases at J, with 22 bases between. The CDR3 sequence is 17 residues long.

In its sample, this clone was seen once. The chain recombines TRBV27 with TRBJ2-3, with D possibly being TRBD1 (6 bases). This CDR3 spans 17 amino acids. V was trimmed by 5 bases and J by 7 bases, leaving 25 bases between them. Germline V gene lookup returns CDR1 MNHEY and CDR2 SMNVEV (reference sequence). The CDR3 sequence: CASSRQGLASSIYTQYF. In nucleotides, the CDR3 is TGTGCCAGCAGTCGCCAGGGGCTAGCTTCCTCGATTTATACGCAGTATTTT.

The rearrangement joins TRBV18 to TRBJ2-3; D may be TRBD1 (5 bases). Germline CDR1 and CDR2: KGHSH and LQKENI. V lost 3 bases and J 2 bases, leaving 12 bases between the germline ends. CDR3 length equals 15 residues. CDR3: CASSPLGANTDTQYF. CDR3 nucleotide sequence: TGTGCCAGCTCACCTTTAGGGGCCAACACAGATACGCAGTATTTT.

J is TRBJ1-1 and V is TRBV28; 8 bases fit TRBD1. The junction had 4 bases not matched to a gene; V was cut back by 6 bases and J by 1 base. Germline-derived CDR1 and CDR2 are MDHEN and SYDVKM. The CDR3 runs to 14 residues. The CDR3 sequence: CASRLDRENTEAFF. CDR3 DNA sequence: TGTGCCAGCAGACTGGACAGGGAGAACACTGAAGCTTTCTTT.

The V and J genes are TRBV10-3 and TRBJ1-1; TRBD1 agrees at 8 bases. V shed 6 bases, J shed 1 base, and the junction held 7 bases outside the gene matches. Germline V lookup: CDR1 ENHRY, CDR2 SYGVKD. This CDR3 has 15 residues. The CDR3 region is CAIRPQGAGNTEAFF. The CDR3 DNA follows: TGTGCCATCAGACCTCAGGGGGCAGGGAACACTGAAGCTTTCTTT.

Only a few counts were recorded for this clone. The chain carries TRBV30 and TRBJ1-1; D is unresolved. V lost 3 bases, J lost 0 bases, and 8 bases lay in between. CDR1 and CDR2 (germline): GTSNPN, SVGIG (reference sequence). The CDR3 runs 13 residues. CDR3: CAWRYSLNTEAFF. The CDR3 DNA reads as TGTGCCTGGAGATATAGCTTGAACACTGAAGCTTTCTTT.

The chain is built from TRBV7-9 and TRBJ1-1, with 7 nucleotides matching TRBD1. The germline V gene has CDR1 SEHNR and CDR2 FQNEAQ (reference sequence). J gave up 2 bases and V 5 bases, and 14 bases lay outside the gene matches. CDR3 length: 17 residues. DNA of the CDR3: TGTGCCAGCAGCAGAGGGGGCATCGAAGGGATCAACACTGAAGCTTTCTTT. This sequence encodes CASSRGGIEGINTEAFF.

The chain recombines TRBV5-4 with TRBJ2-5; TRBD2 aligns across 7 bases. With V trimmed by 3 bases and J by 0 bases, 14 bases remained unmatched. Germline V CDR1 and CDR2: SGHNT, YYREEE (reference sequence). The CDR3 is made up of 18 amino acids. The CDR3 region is CASSWPEGVAGNQETQYF. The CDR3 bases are TGTGCCAGCAGCTGGCCCGAGGGAGTAGCGGGCAACCAAGAGACCCAGTACTTC.

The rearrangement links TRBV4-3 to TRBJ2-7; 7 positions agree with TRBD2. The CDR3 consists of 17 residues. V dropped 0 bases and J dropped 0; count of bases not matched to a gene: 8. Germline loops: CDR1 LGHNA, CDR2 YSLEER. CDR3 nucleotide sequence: TGCGCCAGCAGCCAAGATAATTGGAGCGGGGTCTCCTACGAGCAGTACTTC. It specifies CASSQDNWSGVSYEQYF.

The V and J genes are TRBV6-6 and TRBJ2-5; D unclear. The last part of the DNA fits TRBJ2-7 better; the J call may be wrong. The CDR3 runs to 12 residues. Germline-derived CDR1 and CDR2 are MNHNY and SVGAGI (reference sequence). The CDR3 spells CASSYSSYEQYF. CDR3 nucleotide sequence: TGTGCCAGCAGTTACTCGAGCTACGAGCAGTACTTC.

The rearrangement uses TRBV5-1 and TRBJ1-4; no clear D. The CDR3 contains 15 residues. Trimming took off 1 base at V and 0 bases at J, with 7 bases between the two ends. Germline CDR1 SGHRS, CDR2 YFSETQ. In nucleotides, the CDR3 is TGCGCCAGCAGCTTGTTAACTGCAACTAATGAAAAACTGTTTTTT. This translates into CASSLLTATNEKLFF. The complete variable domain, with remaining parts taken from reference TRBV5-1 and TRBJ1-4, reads KAGVTQTPRYLIKTRGQQVTLSCSPISGHRSVSWYQQTPGQGLQFLFEYFSETQRNKGNFPGRFSGRQFSNSRSEMNVSTLELGDSALYLCASSLLTATNEKLFFGSGTQLSVL.

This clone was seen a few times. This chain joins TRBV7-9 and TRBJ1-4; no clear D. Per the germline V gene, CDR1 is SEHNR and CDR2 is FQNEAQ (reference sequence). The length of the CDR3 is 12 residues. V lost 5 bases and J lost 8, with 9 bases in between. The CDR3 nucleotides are TGTGCCAGCAGCCCGGACTGGGAAAAACTGTTTTTT. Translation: CASSPDWEKLFF.

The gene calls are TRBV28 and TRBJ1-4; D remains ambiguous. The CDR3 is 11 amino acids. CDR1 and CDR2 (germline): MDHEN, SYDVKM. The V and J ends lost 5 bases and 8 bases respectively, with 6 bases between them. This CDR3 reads CASSSREKLFF. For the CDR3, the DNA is TGTGCCAGCAGTAGCCGGGAAAAACTGTTTTTT.

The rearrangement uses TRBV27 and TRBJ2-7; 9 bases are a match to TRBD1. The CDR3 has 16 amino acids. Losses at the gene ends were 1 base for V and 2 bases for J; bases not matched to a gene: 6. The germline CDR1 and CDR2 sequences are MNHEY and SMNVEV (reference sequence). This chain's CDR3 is CASSLFPTGGTYEQYF. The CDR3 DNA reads TGTGCCAGCAGTTTATTCCCGACAGGGGGTACCTACGAGCAGTACTTC.

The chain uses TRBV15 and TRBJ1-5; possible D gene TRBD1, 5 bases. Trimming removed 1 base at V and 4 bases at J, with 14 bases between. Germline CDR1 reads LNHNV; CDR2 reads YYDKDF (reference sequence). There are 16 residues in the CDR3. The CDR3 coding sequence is TGTGCCACCAGCAGAGCTCCACCCGGGGGGAATCAGCCCCAGCATTTT. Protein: CATSRAPPGGNQPQHF. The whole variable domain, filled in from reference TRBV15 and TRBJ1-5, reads DAMVIQNPRYQVTQFGKPVTLSCSQTLNHNVMYWYQQKSSQAPKLLFHYYDKDFNNEADTPDNFQSRRPNTSFCFLDIRSPGLGDTAMYLCATSRAPPGGNQPQHFGDGTRLSIL.

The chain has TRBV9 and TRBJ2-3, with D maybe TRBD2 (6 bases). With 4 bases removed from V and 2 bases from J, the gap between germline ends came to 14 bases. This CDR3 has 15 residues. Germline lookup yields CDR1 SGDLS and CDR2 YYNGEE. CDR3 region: CASSPIAGHTDTQYF. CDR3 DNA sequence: TGTGCCAGCAGCCCCATTGCGGGGCACACAGATACGCAGTATTTT.

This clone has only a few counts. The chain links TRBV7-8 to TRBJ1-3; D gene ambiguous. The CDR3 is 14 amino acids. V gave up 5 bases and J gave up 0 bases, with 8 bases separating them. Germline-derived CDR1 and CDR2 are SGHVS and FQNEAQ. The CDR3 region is CASSPSSSGNTIYF. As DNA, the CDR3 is TGTGCCAGCAGCCCTTCGAGCTCTGGAAACACCATATATTTT. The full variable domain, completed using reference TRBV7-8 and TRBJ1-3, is GAGVSQSPRYKVAKRGQDVALRCDPISGHVSLFWYQQALGQGPEFLTYFQNEAQLDKSGLPSDRFFAERPEGSVSTLKIQRTQQEDSAVYLCASSPSSSGNTIYFGEGSWLTVV.

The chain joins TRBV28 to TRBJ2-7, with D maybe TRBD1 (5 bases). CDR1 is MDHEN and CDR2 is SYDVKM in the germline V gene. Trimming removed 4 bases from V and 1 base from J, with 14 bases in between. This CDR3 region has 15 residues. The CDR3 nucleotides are TGTGCCAGCAGTTACCGCGGACACCCTTCCTACGAGCAGTACTTC. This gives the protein CASSYRGHPSYEQYF.

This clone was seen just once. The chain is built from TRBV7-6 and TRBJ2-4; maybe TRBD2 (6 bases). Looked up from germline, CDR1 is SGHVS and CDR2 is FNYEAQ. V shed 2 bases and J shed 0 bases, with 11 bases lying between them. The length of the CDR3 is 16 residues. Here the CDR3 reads CASSLRRREAKNIQYF. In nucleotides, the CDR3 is TGTGCCAGCAGCTTAAGGCGGAGGGAAGCCAAAAACATTCAGTACTTC.

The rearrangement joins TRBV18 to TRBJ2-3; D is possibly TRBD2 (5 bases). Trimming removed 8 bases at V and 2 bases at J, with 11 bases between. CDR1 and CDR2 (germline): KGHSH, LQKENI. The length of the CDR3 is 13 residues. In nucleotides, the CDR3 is TGTGCCAGCCGACCCGGGGTCACAGATACGCAGTATTTT. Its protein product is CASRPGVTDTQYF.

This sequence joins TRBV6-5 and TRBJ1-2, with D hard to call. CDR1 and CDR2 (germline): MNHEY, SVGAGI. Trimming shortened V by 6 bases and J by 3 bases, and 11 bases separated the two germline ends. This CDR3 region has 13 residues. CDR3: CASRTGSHYGYTF. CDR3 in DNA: TGTGCCAGCAGAACCGGGAGCCACTATGGCTACACCTTC.

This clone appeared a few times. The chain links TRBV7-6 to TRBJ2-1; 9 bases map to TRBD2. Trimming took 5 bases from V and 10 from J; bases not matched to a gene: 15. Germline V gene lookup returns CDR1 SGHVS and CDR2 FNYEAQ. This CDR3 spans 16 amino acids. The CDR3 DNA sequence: TGTGCCAGCAGCGACCCGGCTAGCGGGGTCAGAGGGGAGCAGTTCTTC. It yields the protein CASSDPASGVRGEQFF.

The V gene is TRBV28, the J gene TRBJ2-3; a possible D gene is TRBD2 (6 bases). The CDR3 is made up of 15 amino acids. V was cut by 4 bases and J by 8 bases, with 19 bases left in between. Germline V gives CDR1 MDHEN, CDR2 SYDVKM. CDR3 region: CASSSLRGVGPTQYF. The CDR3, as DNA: TGTGCCAGCAGTTCGTTGCGGGGCGTCGGTCCTACGCAGTATTTT.

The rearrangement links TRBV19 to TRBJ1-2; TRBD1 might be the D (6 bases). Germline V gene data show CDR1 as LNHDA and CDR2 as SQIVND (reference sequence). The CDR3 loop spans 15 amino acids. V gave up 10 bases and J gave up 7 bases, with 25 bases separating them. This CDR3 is CATDIGGTKSTGYTF. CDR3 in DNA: TGTGCCACCGATATTGGGGGCACTAAGTCCACTGGCTACACCTTC.

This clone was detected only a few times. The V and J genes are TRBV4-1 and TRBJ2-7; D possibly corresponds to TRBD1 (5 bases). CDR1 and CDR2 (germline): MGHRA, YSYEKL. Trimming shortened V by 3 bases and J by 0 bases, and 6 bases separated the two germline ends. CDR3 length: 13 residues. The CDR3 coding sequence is TGCGCCAGCAGCCACGACAGCTCCTACGAGCAGTACTTC. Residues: CASSHDSSYEQYF.

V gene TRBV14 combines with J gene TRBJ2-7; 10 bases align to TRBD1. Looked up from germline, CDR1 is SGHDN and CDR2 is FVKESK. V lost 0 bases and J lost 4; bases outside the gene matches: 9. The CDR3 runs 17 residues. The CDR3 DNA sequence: TGTGCCAGCAGCCAAGATTTCGGCTGGACAGGGGGTTACGAGCAGTACTTC. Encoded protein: CASSQDFGWTGGYEQYF.

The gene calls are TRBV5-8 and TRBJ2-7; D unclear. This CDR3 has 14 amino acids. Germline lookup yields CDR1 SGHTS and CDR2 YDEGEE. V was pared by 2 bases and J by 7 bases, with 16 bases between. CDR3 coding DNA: TGTGCCAGCAGCTTTGGAGACGCCACCAGAGAGCAGTACTTC. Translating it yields CASSFGDATREQYF.